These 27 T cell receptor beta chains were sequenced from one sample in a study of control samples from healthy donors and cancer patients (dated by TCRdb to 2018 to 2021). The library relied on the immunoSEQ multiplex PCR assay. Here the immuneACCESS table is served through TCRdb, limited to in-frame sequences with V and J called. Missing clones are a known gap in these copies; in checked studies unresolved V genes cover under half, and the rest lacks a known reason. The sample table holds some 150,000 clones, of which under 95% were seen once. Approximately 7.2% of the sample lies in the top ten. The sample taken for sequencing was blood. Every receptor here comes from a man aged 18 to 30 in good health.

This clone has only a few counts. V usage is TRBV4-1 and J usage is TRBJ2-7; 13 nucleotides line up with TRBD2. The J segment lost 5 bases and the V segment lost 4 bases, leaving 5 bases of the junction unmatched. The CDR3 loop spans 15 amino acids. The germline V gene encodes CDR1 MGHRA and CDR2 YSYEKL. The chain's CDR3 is CASSRGLAGEDEQYF. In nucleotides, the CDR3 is TGCGCCAGCAGCCGAGGACTAGCGGGGGAGGACGAGCAGTACTTC.

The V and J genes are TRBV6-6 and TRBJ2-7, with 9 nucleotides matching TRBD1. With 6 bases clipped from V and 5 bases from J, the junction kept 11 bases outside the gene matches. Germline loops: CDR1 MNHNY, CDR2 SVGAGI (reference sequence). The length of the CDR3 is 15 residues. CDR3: CASRDTGTGLDEQYF. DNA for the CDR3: TGTGCCAGCAGAGATACCGGGACAGGGTTAGACGAGCAGTACTTC.

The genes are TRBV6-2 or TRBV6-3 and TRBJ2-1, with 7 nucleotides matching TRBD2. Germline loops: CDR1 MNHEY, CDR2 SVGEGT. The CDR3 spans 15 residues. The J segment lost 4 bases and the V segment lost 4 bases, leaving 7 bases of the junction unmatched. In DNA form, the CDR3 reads TGTGCCAGCAGTTCCGGGACTACGGGTTACAATGAGCAGTTCTTC. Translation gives CASSSGTTGYNEQFF.

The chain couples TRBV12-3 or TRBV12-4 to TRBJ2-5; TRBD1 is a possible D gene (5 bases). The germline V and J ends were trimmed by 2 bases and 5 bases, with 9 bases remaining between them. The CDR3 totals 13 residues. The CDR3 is CASSLQGSETQYF. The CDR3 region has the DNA TGTGCCAGCAGTTTACAGGGCTCGGAGACCCAGTACTTC.

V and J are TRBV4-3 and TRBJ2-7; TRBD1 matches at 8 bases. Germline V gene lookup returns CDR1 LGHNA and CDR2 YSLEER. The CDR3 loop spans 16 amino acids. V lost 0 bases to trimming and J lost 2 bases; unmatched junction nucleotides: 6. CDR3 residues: CASSQEAPGQAYEQYF. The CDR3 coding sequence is TGCGCCAGCAGCCAAGAGGCCCCGGGACAGGCCTACGAGCAGTACTTC.

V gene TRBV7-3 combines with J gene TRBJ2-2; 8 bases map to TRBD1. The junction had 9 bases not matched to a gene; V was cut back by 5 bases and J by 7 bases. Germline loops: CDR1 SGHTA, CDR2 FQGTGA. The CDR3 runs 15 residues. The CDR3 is CASSITGTGHGELFF. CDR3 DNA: TGTGCCAGCAGCATTACTGGGACAGGTCACGGGGAGCTGTTTTTT.

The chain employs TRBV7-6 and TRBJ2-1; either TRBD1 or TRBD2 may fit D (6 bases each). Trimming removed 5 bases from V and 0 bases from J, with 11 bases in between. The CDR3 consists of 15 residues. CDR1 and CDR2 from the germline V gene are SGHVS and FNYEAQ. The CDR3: CASSGGLPSYNEQFF. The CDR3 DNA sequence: TGTGCCAGCAGCGGGGGGCTACCCTCCTACAATGAGCAGTTCTTC.

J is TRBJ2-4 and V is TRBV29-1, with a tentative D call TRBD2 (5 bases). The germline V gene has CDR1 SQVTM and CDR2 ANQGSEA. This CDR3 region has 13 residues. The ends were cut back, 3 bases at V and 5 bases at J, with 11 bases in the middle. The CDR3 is CSVDEGTQNIQYF. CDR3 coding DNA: TGCAGCGTTGATGAGGGTACCCAAAACATTCAGTACTTC. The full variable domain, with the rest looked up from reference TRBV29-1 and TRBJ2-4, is SAVISQKPSRDICQRGTSLTIQCQVDSQVTMMFWYRQQPGQSLTLIATANQGSEATYESGFVIDKFPISRPNLTFSTLTVSNMSPEDSSIYLCSVDEGTQNIQYFGAGTRLSVL.

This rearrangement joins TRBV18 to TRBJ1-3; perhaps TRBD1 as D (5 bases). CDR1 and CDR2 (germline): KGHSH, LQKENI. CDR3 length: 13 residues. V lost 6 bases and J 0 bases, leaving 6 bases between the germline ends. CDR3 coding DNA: TGTGCCAGCTCCGACAGCTCTGGAAACACCATATATTTT. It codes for CASSDSSGNTIYF.

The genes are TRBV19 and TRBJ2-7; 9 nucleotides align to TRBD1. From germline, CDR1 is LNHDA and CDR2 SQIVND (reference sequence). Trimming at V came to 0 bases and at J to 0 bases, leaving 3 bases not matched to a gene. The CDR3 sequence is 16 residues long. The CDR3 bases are TGTGCCAGTAGTATAGATGGGACAGGGAGCTCCTACGAGCAGTACTTC. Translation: CASSIDGTGSSYEQYF.

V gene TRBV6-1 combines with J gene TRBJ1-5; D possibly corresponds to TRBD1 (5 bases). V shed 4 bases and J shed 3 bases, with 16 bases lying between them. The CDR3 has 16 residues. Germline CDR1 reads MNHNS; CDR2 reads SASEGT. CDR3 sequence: CASSALWGSNNQPQHF. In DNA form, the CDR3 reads TGTGCCAGCAGTGCCCTTTGGGGGAGTAACAATCAGCCCCAGCATTTT.

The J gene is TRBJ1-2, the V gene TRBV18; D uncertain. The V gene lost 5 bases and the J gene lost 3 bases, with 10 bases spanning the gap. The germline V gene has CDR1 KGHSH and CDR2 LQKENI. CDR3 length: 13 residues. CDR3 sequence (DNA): TGTGCCAGCTCAGGGAGGGAGTACTATGGCTACACCTTC. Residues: CASSGREYYGYTF.

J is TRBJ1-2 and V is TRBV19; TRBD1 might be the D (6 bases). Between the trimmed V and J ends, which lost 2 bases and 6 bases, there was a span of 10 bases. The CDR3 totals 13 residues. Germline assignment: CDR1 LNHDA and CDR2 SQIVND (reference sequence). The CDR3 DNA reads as TGTGCCAGTAGTATAAGACAGGTCCATGGCTACACCTTC. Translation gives CASSIRQVHGYTF. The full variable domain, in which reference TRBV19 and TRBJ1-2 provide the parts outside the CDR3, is DGGITQSPKYLFRKEGQNVTLSCEQNLNHDAMYWYRQDPGQGLRLIYYSQIVNDFQKGDIAEGYSVSREKKESFPLTVTSAQKNPTAFYLCASSIRQVHGYTFGSGTRLTVV.

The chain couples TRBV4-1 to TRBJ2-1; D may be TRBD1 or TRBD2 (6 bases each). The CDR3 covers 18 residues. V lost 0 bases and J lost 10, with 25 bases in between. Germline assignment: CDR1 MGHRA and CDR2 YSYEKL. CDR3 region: CASSQDRGVMSLVGEQFF. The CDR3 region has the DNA TGCGCCAGCAGCCAAGATAGGGGGGTCATGAGCCTGGTCGGCGAGCAGTTCTTC.

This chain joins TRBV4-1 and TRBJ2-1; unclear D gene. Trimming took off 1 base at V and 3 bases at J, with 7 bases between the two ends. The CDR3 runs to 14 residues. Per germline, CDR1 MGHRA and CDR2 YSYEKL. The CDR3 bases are TGCGCCAGCAGCCAAGGAAGTGGCTACAATGAGCAGTTCTTC. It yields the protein CASSQGSGYNEQFF.

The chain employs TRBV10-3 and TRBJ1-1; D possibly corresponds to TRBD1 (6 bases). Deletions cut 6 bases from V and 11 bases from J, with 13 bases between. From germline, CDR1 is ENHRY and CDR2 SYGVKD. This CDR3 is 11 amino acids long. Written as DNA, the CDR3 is TGTGCCATCAGGGAAGGGGGGGAGGCTTTCTTT. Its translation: CAIREGGEAFF.

CDR3 in DNA: TGTGCCAGTAGTATCCCTGGGGCGAAAGGAGTCTATGGCTACACCTTC. Amino acid sequence: CASSIPGAKGVYGYTF. The chain combines TRBV19 with TRBJ1-2; perhaps TRBD1 as D (5 bases). The CDR3 runs to 16 residues. Trimming pared 3 bases from V and 4 bases from J, leaving 18 bases between. Germline CDR1 is LNHDA and CDR2 is SQIVND (reference sequence).

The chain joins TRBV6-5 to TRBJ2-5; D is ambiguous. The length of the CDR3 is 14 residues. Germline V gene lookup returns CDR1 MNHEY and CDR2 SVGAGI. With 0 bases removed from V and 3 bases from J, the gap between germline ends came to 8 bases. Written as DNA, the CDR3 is TGTGCCAGCAGTTACTCGGTTGGGGAAGAGACCCAGTACTTC. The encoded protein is CASSYSVGEETQYF.

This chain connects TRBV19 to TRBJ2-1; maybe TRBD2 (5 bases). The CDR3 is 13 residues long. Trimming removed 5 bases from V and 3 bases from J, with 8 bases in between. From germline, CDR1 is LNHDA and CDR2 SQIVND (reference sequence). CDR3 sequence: CASSGRDYNEQFF. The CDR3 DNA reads TGTGCCAGTAGTGGCCGGGACTACAATGAGCAGTTCTTC.

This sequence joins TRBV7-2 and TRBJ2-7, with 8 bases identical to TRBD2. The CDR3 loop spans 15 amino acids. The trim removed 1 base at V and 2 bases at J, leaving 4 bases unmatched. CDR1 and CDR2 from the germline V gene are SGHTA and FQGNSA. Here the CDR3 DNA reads TGTGCCAGCAGCTTAGATGCGGGGGGCACCTACGAGCAGTACTTC. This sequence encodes CASSLDAGGTYEQYF.

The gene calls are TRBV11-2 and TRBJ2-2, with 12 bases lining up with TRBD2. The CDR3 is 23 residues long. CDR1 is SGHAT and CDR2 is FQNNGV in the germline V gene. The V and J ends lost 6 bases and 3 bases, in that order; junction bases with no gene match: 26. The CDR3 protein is CASSLRTGFQGDTSGGHTGELFF. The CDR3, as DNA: TGTGCCAGCAGTTTGAGGACAGGTTTTCAAGGGGATACTAGCGGGGGGCACACCGGGGAGCTGTTTTTT.

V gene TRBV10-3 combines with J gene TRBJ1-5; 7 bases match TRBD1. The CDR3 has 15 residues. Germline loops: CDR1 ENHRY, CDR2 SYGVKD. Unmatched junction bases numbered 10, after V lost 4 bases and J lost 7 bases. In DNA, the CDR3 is TGTGCCATCAGTGTAGGAGGGGGCCAGGAACAGCCCCAGCATTTT. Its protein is CAISVGGGQEQPQHF.

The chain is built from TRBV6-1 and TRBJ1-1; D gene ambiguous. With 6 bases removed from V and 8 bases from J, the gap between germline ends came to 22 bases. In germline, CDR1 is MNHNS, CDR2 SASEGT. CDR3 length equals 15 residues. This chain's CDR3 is CASSRITDSDGEAFF. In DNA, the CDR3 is TGTGCCAGCAGCCGAATAACAGACTCCGATGGGGAAGCTTTCTTT.

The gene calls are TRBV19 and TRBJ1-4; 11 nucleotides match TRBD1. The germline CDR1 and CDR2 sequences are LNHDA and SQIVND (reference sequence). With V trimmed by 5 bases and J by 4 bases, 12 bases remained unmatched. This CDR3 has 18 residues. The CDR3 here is CASSPGTGGTGSNEKLFF. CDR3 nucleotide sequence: TGTGCCAGTAGTCCCGGGACAGGGGGTACCGGGAGTAATGAAAAACTGTTTTTT.

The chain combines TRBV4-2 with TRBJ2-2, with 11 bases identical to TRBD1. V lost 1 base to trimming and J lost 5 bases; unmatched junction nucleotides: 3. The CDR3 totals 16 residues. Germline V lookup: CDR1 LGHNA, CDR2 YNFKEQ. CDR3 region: CASSQGTGGQTGELFF. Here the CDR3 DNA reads TGTGCCAGCAGCCAAGGGACAGGGGGCCAGACCGGGGAGCTGTTTTTT.

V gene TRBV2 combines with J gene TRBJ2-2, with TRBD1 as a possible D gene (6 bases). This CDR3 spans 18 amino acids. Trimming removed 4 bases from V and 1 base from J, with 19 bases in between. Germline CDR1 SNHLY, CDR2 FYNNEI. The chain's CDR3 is CASSAPPGWTENTGELFF. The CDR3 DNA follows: TGTGCCAGCAGTGCTCCCCCCGGTTGGACAGAGAACACCGGGGAGCTGTTTTTT. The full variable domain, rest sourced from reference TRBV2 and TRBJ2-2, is EPEVTQTPSHQVTQMGQEVILRCVPISNHLYFYWYRQILGQKVEFLVSFYNNEISEKSEIFDDQFSVERPDGSNFTLKIRSTKLEDSAMYFCASSAPPGWTENTGELFFGEGSRLTVL.

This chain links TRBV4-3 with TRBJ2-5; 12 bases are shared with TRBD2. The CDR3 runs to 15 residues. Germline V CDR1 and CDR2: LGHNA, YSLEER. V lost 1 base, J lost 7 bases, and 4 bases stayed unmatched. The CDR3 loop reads CASSQGLAGAWTQYF. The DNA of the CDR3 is TGCGCCAGCAGCCAAGGACTAGCGGGGGCCTGGACCCAGTACTTC.